A single sample is the source of the 9 T cell receptor beta chains below, sequenced in a study of cytomegalovirus exposure and HLA in healthy donors. Researchers ran the PCR with 60 Vbeta and 13 Jbeta primers. Method: immunoSEQ multiplex PCR; TCRdb's copy keeps in-frame clones and lacks some. The sample lists about 140,000 clones, about 75% seen once, with over 3% in the top ten. Specimen: PBMCs. These receptors were taken from a man aged 40-49 years in good health and CMV-seronegative.

The genes are TRBV7-3 and TRBJ1-2, with D possibly matching TRBD1 (6 bases). CDR1 SGHTA and CDR2 FQGTGA come from the germline V gene. This CDR3 contains 13 residues. V was pared by 6 bases and J by 7 bases, with 15 bases between. The CDR3: CASSLNREGGYTF. CDR3 nucleotide sequence: TGTGCCAGCAGTCTTAACAGGGAAGGTGGCTACACCTTC. Complete variable domain (other parts from reference TRBV7-3 and TRBJ1-2): GAGVSQTPSNKVTEKGKYVELRCDPISGHTALYWYRQSLGQGPEFLIYFQGTGAADDSGLPNDRFFAVRPEGSVSTLKIQRTERGDSAVYLCASSLNREGGYTFGSGTRLTVV.

This rearrangement joins TRBV18 to TRBJ2-7, with D uncertain. The CDR3 is 12 amino acids. V was trimmed by 3 bases and J by 1 base, leaving 4 bases between them. Germline lookup yields CDR1 KGHSH and CDR2 LQKENI. The CDR3 region is CASSPSSYEQYF. The CDR3 DNA sequence: TGTGCCAGCTCACCCTCTTCCTACGAGCAGTACTTC.

The chain links TRBV18 to TRBJ1-1; TRBD1 is a possible D gene (5 bases). Per the germline V gene, CDR1 is KGHSH and CDR2 is LQKENI. Between the trimmed V and J ends, which lost 4 bases and 1 base, there was a span of 7 bases. The CDR3 totals 13 residues. CDR3 coding DNA: TGTGCCAGCTCACAAGGGGCGAACACTGAAGCTTTCTTT. It translates to CASSQGANTEAFF.

This rearrangement joins TRBV28 to TRBJ1-3; maybe TRBD1 (6 bases). Germline CDR1 reads MDHEN; CDR2 reads SYDVKM. The CDR3 consists of 16 residues. Trimming pared 5 bases from V and 0 bases from J, leaving 14 bases between. CDR3 DNA: TGTGCCAGCAGTCCGCCTAACAGGGACTCTGGAAACACCATATATTTT. The encoded protein is CASSPPNRDSGNTIYF. Together with reference TRBV28 and TRBJ1-3, the CDR3 gives the full variable domain: DVKVTQSSRYLVKRTGEKVFLECVQDMDHENMFWYRQDPGLGLRLIYFSYDVKMKEKGDIPEGYSVSREKKERFSLILESASTNQTSMYLCASSPPNRDSGNTIYFGEGSWLTVV.

The chain joins TRBV4-1 to TRBJ2-4; 7 bases line up with TRBD1. J lost 7 bases, V lost 1 base, and 19 bases had no gene match. The CDR3 spans 19 residues. In germline, CDR1 is MGHRA, CDR2 YSYEKL. DNA of the CDR3: TGCGCCAGCAGCCAAGGGCCGGACAGGCTACAACTGGTAGGGAACATTCAGTACTTC. Translating it yields CASSQGPDRLQLVGNIQYF.

This clone was detected a few times. This rearrangement joins TRBV7-6 to TRBJ1-1, with D uncertain. Germline lookup yields CDR1 SGHVS and CDR2 FNYEAQ. This CDR3 region has 13 residues. V was pared by 1 base and J by 4 bases, with 7 bases between. The CDR3 DNA follows: TGTGCCAGCAGCTTAGAAGCAAGCACTGAAGCTTTCTTT. Residues: CASSLEASTEAFF.

This sequence joins TRBV11-2 and TRBJ1-1; D unresolved. This CDR3 is 13 amino acids long. V was cut by 5 bases and J by 2 bases, with 9 bases left in between. The germline V gene has CDR1 SGHAT and CDR2 FQNNGV. The CDR3 sequence is CASSPPVNTEAFF. In DNA form, the CDR3 reads TGTGCCAGCAGCCCACCGGTAAACACTGAAGCTTTCTTT.

This clone has only a few counts. V and J are TRBV5-1 and TRBJ1-4, with 8 positions matching TRBD1. Germline CDR1 SGHRS, CDR2 YFSETQ. The CDR3 is 15 residues long. V lost 5 bases to trimming and J lost 6 bases; unmatched junction nucleotides: 9. CDR3 in amino acids: CASSQQGVSYEKLFF. CDR3 sequence (DNA): TGCGCCAGCAGTCAACAGGGGGTGTCCTATGAAAAACTGTTTTTT.

This chain links TRBV27 with TRBJ2-1; D unclear. CDR3 length: 16 residues. Germline assignment: CDR1 MNHEY and CDR2 SMNVEV (reference sequence). V was pared by 6 bases and J by 0 bases, with 15 bases between. The CDR3 DNA is TGTGCCAGCAGCCTAGTCCCGTTGGGCTCCTACAATGAGCAGTTCTTC. Translation: CASSLVPLGSYNEQFF.